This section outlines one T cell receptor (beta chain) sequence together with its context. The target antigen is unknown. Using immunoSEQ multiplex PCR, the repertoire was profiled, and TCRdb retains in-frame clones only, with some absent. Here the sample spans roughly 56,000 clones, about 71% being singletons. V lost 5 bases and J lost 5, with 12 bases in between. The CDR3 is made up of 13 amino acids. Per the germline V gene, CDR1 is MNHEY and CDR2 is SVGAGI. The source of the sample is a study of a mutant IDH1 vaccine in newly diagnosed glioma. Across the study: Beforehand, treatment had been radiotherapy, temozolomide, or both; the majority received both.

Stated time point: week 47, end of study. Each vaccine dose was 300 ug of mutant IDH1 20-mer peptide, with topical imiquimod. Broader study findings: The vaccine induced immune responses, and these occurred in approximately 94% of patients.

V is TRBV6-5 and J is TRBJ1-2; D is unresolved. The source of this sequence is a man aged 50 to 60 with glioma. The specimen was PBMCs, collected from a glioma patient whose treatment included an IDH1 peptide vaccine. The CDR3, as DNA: TGTGCCAGCAGTCCCGACACAATGTATGGCTACACCTTC. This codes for CASSPDTMYGYTF.